This T cell receptor (beta chain) was recorded in a study of T cells after yellow fever vaccination. Overall study findings and caveats: Among primary-vaccination clones, most reappeared after the booster, at approximately 97% for CD4 and around 91% for CD8.

This clonotype was counted at least ten times. The antigen remains undetermined. A single record per CDR3 protein comes from TCRdb applying MiXCR to the 5' RACE reads. In the table there are 25,000 to 35,000 distinct CDR3 sequences, 3.5% to 5% of which are singletons. The TCR comes from a man between 25 and 39 years old who received the YFV17D yellow fever vaccine. Specimen: CD8+ T cells sorted from PBMCs, collected 5 days after the yellow fever booster vaccination.

The CDR3 DNA reads as TGTGCCAGCAGCGGTCCGGGACAGGCCTCGACGAACACTGAAGCTTTCTTT. This gives the protein CASSGPGQASTNTEAFF. This chain uses TRBV7-2 with TRBJ1-1, with 8 bases matching TRBD1. The germline V gene encodes CDR1 SGHTA and CDR2 FQGNSA. This CDR3 comprises 17 residues. After removal of 5 bases from V and 1 base from J, the junction contained 12 bases not matched to a gene.